This TCR beta chain derives from a study of blood T cells in healthy people across ages. Alongside a J-beta primer mix, a sample-barcoded 5' primer served in a second PCR lasting about 7 to 11 cycles. MiXCR, applied by TCRdb to the 5' RACE reads, yields one record per CDR3 protein. The profile covers around 1.1 million distinct CDR3 sequences, with around two fifths appearing a single time and 13% taken by the ten largest. The receptor comes from a man between 18 and 29 years old in good health. Sequenced: blood.

The CDR3 DNA sequence: TGTGCCAGCAGCCAAGCCGGACAGGGGACCGGGGAGCTGTTTTTT. Its translation: CASSQAGQGTGELFF. V is TRBV3-1 and J is TRBJ2-2; 9 nucleotides match TRBD1. The CDR3 is 15 amino acids. V lost 1 base, J lost 5 bases, and 2 bases stayed unmatched. Germline CDR1 reads LGHDT; CDR2 reads YNNKEL (reference sequence).